The 28 T cell receptor beta chains below come from one sample, sequenced in a study of identical twins. TCRdb called the 5' RACE reads again in MiXCR, with one record for every CDR3 protein. This sample has 690,000 or so distinct CDR3 sequences, with 8.5% to 9.5% found just once. These data were likewise used in another study, on yellow fever vaccine responses in identical twins.

The sample was PBMCs. The source is a young woman in good health.

J is TRBJ2-7 and V is TRBV7-8; either TRBD1 or TRBD2 may supply D (5 bases each). CDR3 length: 15 residues. Trimming cost V 2 bases and J 0 bases, with 11 bases left between them. Germline V CDR1 and CDR2: SGHVS, FQNEAQ. CDR3 DNA sequence: TGTGCCAGCAGCTTAACAATTGGGGGCTCCTACGAGCAGTACTTC. It is translated as CASSLTIGGSYEQYF.

This rearrangement joins TRBV10-3 to TRBJ2-7; D uncertain. CDR1 and CDR2 (germline): ENHRY, SYGVKD. Trimming cost V 2 bases and J 0 bases, with 8 bases left between them. This CDR3 has 14 residues. The DNA for the CDR3 is TGTGCCATCAGTGAGGGCTCAACCTCCTACGAGCAGTACTTC. Protein product: CAISEGSTSYEQYF.

The V and J genes are TRBV2 and TRBJ1-1; no reliable D call. Germline V CDR1 and CDR2: SNHLY, FYNNEI. The CDR3 runs 12 residues. The V end was cut by 3 bases, the J end by 11 bases, with 13 bases between. CDR3 nucleotide sequence: TGTGCCAGCAGTGAGACGGCCCAAAAGGCTTTCTTT. It yields the protein CASSETAQKAFF.

The V call is TRBV19, the J call TRBJ2-1; 8 bases fit TRBD2. V gave up 0 bases and J gave up 15 bases; unmatched junction bases: 13. The CDR3 runs 15 residues. Germline V gives CDR1 LNHDA, CDR2 SQIVND (reference sequence). The CDR3 nucleotides read TGTGCCAGTAGTATAGATTGGACTAGCCATCAATTTCGGTTCTTC. Protein product: CASSIDWTSHQFRFF. Filled out from reference TRBV19 and TRBJ2-1, the complete variable domain reads DGGITQSPKYLFRKEGQNVTLSCEQNLNHDAMYWYRQDPGQGLRLIYYSQIVNDFQKGDIAEGYSVSREKKESFPLTVTSAQKNPTAFYLCASSIDWTSHQFRFFGPGTRLTVL.

This clonotype has at least ten counts. This chain uses TRBV24-1 with TRBJ2-1, with 8 bases matching TRBD2. The germline gives CDR1 KGHDR, CDR2 SFDVKD. V lost 9 bases and J lost 4; bases outside the gene matches: 4. CDR3 length: 13 residues. The CDR3 DNA reads TGTGCCACCTCAGAGCGGGGGTACAATGAGCAGTTCTTC. Translating it yields CATSERGYNEQFF.

This clonotype occurred many times. The chain uses TRBV3-1 and TRBJ1-1; D is undetermined. In germline, CDR1 is LGHDT, CDR2 YNNKEL (reference sequence). V lost 0 bases and J lost 7, with 12 bases in between. This CDR3 region has 14 residues. CDR3 nucleotides: TGTGCCAGCAGCCAAGACGGCTGGATAGGTGAAGCTTTCTTT. Encoded protein: CASSQDGWIGEAFF.

This clonotype has ten or more counts. The chain recombines TRBV6-1 with TRBJ1-1, with D perhaps matching TRBD1 (5 bases). Between the trimmed V and J ends, which lost 6 bases and 5 bases, there was a span of 16 bases. The CDR3 is 14 amino acids. Germline CDR1 is MNHNS and CDR2 is SASEGT. CDR3 sequence reads: CASRASRVVTEAFF. DNA of the CDR3: TGTGCCAGCAGGGCATCCAGGGTCGTGACTGAAGCTTTCTTT.

This clonotype was observed a few times. The chain is built from TRBV24-1 and TRBJ2-1; TRBD2 aligns across 12 bases. V lost 3 bases, J lost 6 bases, and 8 bases stayed unmatched. The germline V gene has CDR1 KGHDR and CDR2 SFDVKD. The CDR3 loop spans 17 amino acids. This CDR3 reads CATSDPSGLAGSNEQFF. The CDR3 region has the DNA TGTGCCACCAGTGATCCGTCTGGACTAGCGGGGAGCAATGAGCAGTTCTTC.

This clonotype showed up many times. The V gene is TRBV12-3 or TRBV12-4, the J gene TRBJ2-3, with TRBD2 matching over 8 bases. J gave up 3 bases and V 8 bases, and 4 bases lay outside the gene matches. The CDR3 length is 13 residues. CDR3 protein: CASSGGLTDTQYF. Here the CDR3 DNA reads TGTGCCAGCTCGGGGGGGCTTACAGATACGCAGTATTTT.

V and J are TRBV10-3 and TRBJ2-1; 16 bases map to TRBD2. Losses at the gene ends were 3 bases for V and 3 bases for J; bases not matched to a gene: 5. Looked up from germline, CDR1 is ENHRY and CDR2 is SYGVKD. There are 18 residues in the CDR3. Here the CDR3 DNA reads TGTGCCATCAGTGAACCGGGACTAGCGGGAGGGCTCTACAATGAGCAGTTCTTC. Translated: CAISEPGLAGGLYNEQFF.

This clonotype was counted ten times or more. The chain joins TRBV11-1 to TRBJ2-3, with D possibly being TRBD2 (5 bases). This CDR3 comprises 18 residues. Germline CDR1 SGHAT, CDR2 FQDESV (reference sequence). Between the trimmed V and J ends, which lost 5 bases and 0 bases, there was a span of 21 bases. CDR3 sequence reads: CASSPYLRGPTSTDTQYF. The DNA for the CDR3 is TGTGCCAGCAGCCCATACCTTCGGGGTCCGACCAGCACAGATACGCAGTATTTT. Using reference TRBV11-1 and TRBJ2-3 for the parts outside the CDR3, the full variable domain is EAEVAQSPRYKITEKSQAVAFWCDPISGHATLYWYRQILGQGPELLVQFQDESVVDDSQLPKDRFSAERLKGVDSTLKIQPAELGDSAMYLCASSPYLRGPTSTDTQYFGPGTRLTVL.

The sample holds many counts of this clonotype. The chain links TRBV12-3 or TRBV12-4 to TRBJ1-5; D gene ambiguous. Trimming shortened V by 4 bases and J by 4 bases, and 14 bases separated the two germline ends. The CDR3 loop spans 15 amino acids. The chain's CDR3 is CASSSRQKVNQPQHF. Written as DNA, the CDR3 is TGTGCCAGCAGTTCCCGTCAGAAAGTGAATCAGCCCCAGCATTTT.

The chain links TRBV6-4 to TRBJ1-5; D unresolved. CDR1 and CDR2 from the germline V gene are MRHNA and SNTAGT. Trimming took 4 bases from V and 1 from J, leaving 5 bases between them. This CDR3 comprises 13 residues. The CDR3 reads CASSVSSNQPQHF. The DNA of the CDR3 is TGTGCCAGCAGTGTTTCGAGCAATCAGCCCCAGCATTTT.

This clonotype showed up just a few times. The chain joins TRBV12-3 or TRBV12-4 to TRBJ1-5; D is possibly TRBD1 (6 bases). Trimming stripped 4 bases from V and 4 bases from J, with 17 bases between. The CDR3 spans 16 residues. The CDR3 here is CASSSGGQRINQPQHF. CDR3 nucleotide sequence: TGTGCCAGCAGTTCGGGGGGGCAGAGAATAAATCAGCCCCAGCATTTT.

This clonotype was observed many times. This chain links TRBV12-3 or TRBV12-4 with TRBJ2-1; 9 bases line up with TRBD1. Trimming took 2 bases from V and 9 from J; bases not matched to a gene: 8. The CDR3 spans 15 residues. The CDR3 DNA follows: TGTGCCAGCAGTTTAACCCCCGGGACAGGGATTGAGCAGTTCTTC. Protein product: CASSLTPGTGIEQFF.

V and J are TRBV28 and TRBJ2-7; D remains unclear. V was clipped by 1 base and J by 0 bases, with 22 bases between them. From germline, CDR1 is MDHEN and CDR2 SYDVKM. CDR3 length: 19 amino acids. CDR3 loop: CASSLFLTTSYRASYEQYF. The CDR3 DNA reads TGTGCCAGCAGTTTATTTTTGACCACATCTTATCGGGCCTCCTACGAGCAGTACTTC.

A few counts support this clonotype. The chain links TRBV10-3 to TRBJ2-5; TRBD1 matches at 12 bases. The CDR3 runs 15 residues. After removal of 9 bases from V and 3 bases from J, the junction contained 8 bases not matched to a gene. Germline values: CDR1 ENHRY, CDR2 SYGVKD. The chain's CDR3 is CAMSVGQGAKETQYF. The CDR3 DNA sequence: TGTGCCATGTCAGTGGGACAGGGGGCGAAAGAGACCCAGTACTTC.

This clonotype was seen a few times. The gene calls are TRBV7-2 and TRBJ2-3; a weak D match, TRBD2 (6 bases). Germline V gene sequence: CDR1 SGHTA, CDR2 FQGNSA. The CDR3 spans 15 residues. Trimming removed 4 bases at V and 1 base at J, with 12 bases between. The CDR3 coding sequence is TGTGCCAGCAGCTCGGCTAGCGCCCGCACAGATACGCAGTATTTT. Translated: CASSSASARTDTQYF.

The CDR3 is CASSLVAQVNTEAFF. The DNA of the CDR3 is TGCGCCAGCAGCTTGGTAGCGCAGGTGAACACTGAAGCTTTCTTT. This chain connects TRBV5-1 to TRBJ1-1; D unresolved. V was trimmed by 0 bases and J by 0 bases, leaving 9 bases between them. Germline lookup yields CDR1 SGHRS and CDR2 YFSETQ. The CDR3 is 15 residues long. The full variable domain, its missing parts supplied by reference TRBV5-1 and TRBJ1-1, is KAGVTQTPRYLIKTRGQQVTLSCSPISGHRSVSWYQQTPGQGLQFLFEYFSETQRNKGNFPGRFSGRQFSNSRSEMNVSTLELGDSALYLCASSLVAQVNTEAFFGQGTRLTVV.

The V and J genes are TRBV20-1 and TRBJ2-7; 7 nucleotides agree with TRBD2. J was trimmed by 0 bases and V by 0 bases; bases with no gene match: 5. Germline V gene data show CDR1 as DFQATT and CDR2 as SNEGSKA (reference sequence). The CDR3 totals 15 residues. The CDR3 reads CSARDTAGYSYEQYF. DNA for the CDR3: TGCAGTGCTAGAGATACAGCGGGGTACTCCTACGAGCAGTACTTC.

This clonotype appeared a few times. This chain connects TRBV28 to TRBJ2-2, with D tentatively TRBD1 (5 bases). The V end was cut by 1 base, the J end by 2 bases, with 14 bases between. This CDR3 contains 17 residues. The V gene's germline CDR1 is MDHEN and CDR2 SYDVKM. The CDR3: CASSLSWGRQNTGELFF. DNA for the CDR3: TGTGCCAGCAGTTTATCTTGGGGCAGACAAAACACCGGGGAGCTGTTTTTT.

J is TRBJ2-3 and V is TRBV7-2; 10 nucleotides line up with TRBD2. CDR1 and CDR2 from the germline V gene are SGHTA and FQGNSA. This CDR3 spans 15 amino acids. J gave up 5 bases and V 5 bases, and 7 bases lay outside the gene matches. The CDR3 loop is CASSQTSGTGDTQYF. As DNA, the CDR3 is TGTGCCAGCAGCCAAACTAGCGGGACGGGAGATACGCAGTATTTT. Supplemented by reference TRBV7-2 and TRBJ2-3, the full variable domain reads GAGVSQSPSNKVTEKGKDVELRCDPISGHTALYWYRQSLGQGLEFLIYFQGNSAPDKSGLPSDRFSAERTGGSVSTLTIQRTQQEDSAVYLCASSQTSGTGDTQYFGPGTRLTVL.

This clonotype showed up just a few times. The chain employs TRBV11-2 and TRBJ2-7; weak D call: TRBD2 (6 bases). Germline V lookup: CDR1 SGHAT, CDR2 FQNNGV. The V end lost 7 bases, the J end lost 0 bases, and 13 bases lay between the germline ends. CDR3 length equals 14 residues. For the CDR3, the DNA is TGTGCCAGCACGTTCACGGAGGGCTCCTACGAGCAGTACTTC. It translates to CASTFTEGSYEQYF.

This clonotype was observed at least ten times. The CDR3 nucleotides read TGTGCCGTAGCCGCGGGACCGTTGAACACTGAAGCTTTCTTT. Its protein product is CAVAAGPLNTEAFF. V gene TRBV28 combines with J gene TRBJ1-1; D might be TRBD1 (5 bases). This CDR3 is built from 14 residues. Looked up from germline, CDR1 is MDHEN and CDR2 is SYDVKM. V was trimmed by 11 bases and J by 0 bases, leaving 16 bases between them.

This chain joins TRBV6-5 and TRBJ2-7; D call uncertain. Germline CDR1 and CDR2: MNHEY and SVGAGI. V lost 0 bases to trimming and J lost 1 base, with 10 bases between them. This CDR3 region has 15 residues. This chain's CDR3 is CASSYSKRGSYEQYF. CDR3 DNA sequence: TGTGCCAGCAGTTACTCGAAACGCGGTTCCTACGAGCAGTACTTC.

This clonotype was observed at least ten times. V usage is TRBV3-1 and J usage is TRBJ1-2; D is perhaps TRBD1 (6 bases). Germline assignment: CDR1 LGHDT and CDR2 YNNKEL (reference sequence). Deletions cut 3 bases from V and 3 bases from J, with 11 bases between. The CDR3 loop spans 14 amino acids. CDR3 sequence reads: CASSQRTVDYGYTF. CDR3 DNA: TGTGCCAGCAGCCAGCGGACAGTAGACTATGGCTACACCTTC. Based on the CDR3 plus reference TRBV3-1 and TRBJ1-2, the full variable domain is DTAVSQTPKYLVTQMGNDKSIKCEQNLGHDTMYWYKQDSKKFLKIMFSYNNKELIINETVPNRFSPKSPDKAHLNLHINSLELGDSAVYFCASSQRTVDYGYTFGSGTRLTVV.

V usage is TRBV7-9 and J usage is TRBJ1-1; D gene unclear. CDR1 and CDR2 (germline): SEHNR, FQNEAQ (reference sequence). The CDR3 has 15 residues. The germline V and J ends were trimmed by 1 base and 0 bases, with 9 bases remaining between them. CDR3 coding DNA: TGTGCCAGCAGCTTAGTCCAGGCCATGAACACTGAAGCTTTCTTT. Protein sequence: CASSLVQAMNTEAFF.

This clonotype has at least ten counts. In nucleotides, the CDR3 is TGTGCCAGCAAGTGGACAGTTGCAACTAATGAAAAACTGTTTTTT. Translation gives CASKWTVATNEKLFF. The chain couples TRBV28 to TRBJ1-4, with D possibly matching TRBD1 (6 bases). This CDR3 has 15 residues. V was shortened by 7 bases and J by 0 bases, with 12 bases between the two germline ends. Germline V gives CDR1 MDHEN, CDR2 SYDVKM.